These T cell receptor beta chains were read from a single sample in a study of technical replicates of blood from a handful of donors. Repertoires were generated with immunoSEQ multiplex PCR, while TCRdb's copy carries only in-frame clones and drops some. The sample consists of around 79,000 clones, approximately 92% of them appearing once. The sample comprised T cells isolated from PBMCs. These receptors were collected from a human donor in good health. Some clones in this sample may be carry-over from other donors' samples. CDR3s include the opening cysteine and the closing phenylalanine or tryptophan. A D gene is named only where the DNA matches it firmly. Only part of the rows carry a size: once, few, many, or a class if the clone is expanded.

v_call: TRBV6-5; j_call: TRBJ2-7; clone_size: .; cdr3_length: 15; d_call: TRBD2; cdr3_nt: TGTGCCAGCAGTTACTACGGGAGGAGGGCACACGAGCAGTACTTC; cdr3_aa: CASSYYGRRAHEQYF
v_call: TRBV6-1; j_call: TRBJ1-2; clone_size: .; cdr3_length: 13; d_call: .; cdr3_nt: TGTGCCAGCAACGGTCAGGGGTCGGTTGGCTACACCTTC; cdr3_aa: CASNGQGSVGYTF
v_call: TRBV27; j_call: TRBJ1-1; clone_size: .; cdr3_length: 14; d_call: TRBD1; cdr3_nt: TGTGCCAGCAGTTTGGTCAGGGGGCAAACTGAAGCTTTCTTT; cdr3_aa: CASSLVRGQTEAFF
v_call: TRBV15; j_call: TRBJ1-1; clone_size: .; cdr3_length: 14; d_call: .; cdr3_nt: TGTGCCACCAGCAGCTTGGAATCGAGGACTGAAGCTTTCTTT; cdr3_aa: CATSSLESRTEAFF
v_call: TRBV11-2; j_call: TRBJ2-1; clone_size: .; cdr3_length: 15; d_call: .; cdr3_nt: TGTGCCAGCAGCTCTCGGCTTCTAGACTACAATGAGCAGTTCTTC; cdr3_aa: CASSSRLLDYNEQFF
v_call: TRBV9; j_call: TRBJ2-1; clone_size: .; cdr3_length: 15; d_call: TRBD2; cdr3_nt: TGTGCCAGCAGCGCAGCGGGAGAAGGGTACAATGAGCAGTTCTTC; cdr3_aa: CASSAAGEGYNEQFF
v_call: TRBV6-1; j_call: TRBJ2-1; clone_size: .; cdr3_length: 13; d_call: .; cdr3_nt: TGTGCCAGCAGTGCCGGGACTCCGTACGAGCAGTTCTTC; cdr3_aa: CASSAGTPYEQFF
v_call: TRBV5-4; j_call: TRBJ1-2; clone_size: .; cdr3_length: 15; d_call: TRBD1; cdr3_nt: TGTGCCAGCAGCTCGGCCCCGGACAGGGGGTATGGCTACACCTTC; cdr3_aa: CASSSAPDRGYGYTF
v_call: TRBV19; j_call: TRBJ2-3; clone_size: .; cdr3_length: 14; d_call: TRBD2; cdr3_nt: TGTGCCAGTAGTAGACTAGCGGGAGACCCAAAGGAGTATTTT; cdr3_aa: CASSRLAGDPKEYF
v_call: TRBV28; j_call: TRBJ2-1; clone_size: .; cdr3_length: 15; d_call: .; cdr3_nt: TGTGCCAGCAGTCCTATCCGAAGCTCCTACAATGAGCAGTTCTTC; cdr3_aa: CASSPIRSSYNEQFF
v_call: TRBV29-1; j_call: TRBJ1-1; clone_size: .; cdr3_length: 13; d_call: .; cdr3_nt: TGCAGCGTTGACAAAACAGGAAGAAGTGAAGCTTTCTTT; cdr3_aa: CSVDKTGRSEAFF
v_call: TRBV11-2; j_call: TRBJ2-1; clone_size: once; cdr3_length: 14; d_call: TRBD1; cdr3_nt: TGTGCCAGCAGCTTTACCTCACAGGGGTATGAGCAGTTCTTC; cdr3_aa: CASSFTSQGYEQFF
v_call: TRBV30; j_call: TRBJ2-7; clone_size: .; cdr3_length: 15; d_call: TRBD2; cdr3_nt: TGTGCCTGGAGTACCGGGACTAGCGACTCCTACGAGCAGTACTTC; cdr3_aa: CAWSTGTSDSYEQYF
v_call: TRBV6-5; j_call: TRBJ1-2; clone_size: .; cdr3_length: 13; d_call: TRBD1; cdr3_nt: TGTGCCAGCAGTTACTCGACAGGGTCGGTCTACACCTTC; cdr3_aa: CASSYSTGSVYTF
v_call: TRBV19; j_call: TRBJ1-5; clone_size: .; cdr3_length: 13; d_call: .; cdr3_nt: TGTGCCAGTACCATTGGGGGGGGGCAGCCCCAGCATTTT; cdr3_aa: CASTIGGGQPQHF
v_call: TRBV7-2; j_call: TRBJ2-1; clone_size: .; cdr3_length: 14; d_call: TRBD2; cdr3_nt: TGTGCCAGCAGCTTAACGGGAGGGGGAAATGAGCAGTTCTTC; cdr3_aa: CASSLTGGGNEQFF
v_call: TRBV6-4; j_call: TRBJ1-2; clone_size: .; cdr3_length: 13; d_call: TRBD1; cdr3_nt: TGTGCCAGCAGTCTACAGGGGAAGGACGGCTACACCTTT; cdr3_aa: CASSLQGKDGYTF
v_call: TRBV19; j_call: TRBJ2-7; clone_size: .; cdr3_length: 16; d_call: TRBD1; cdr3_nt: TGTGCCAGTAGTACCTCGGGACAGGGGGCTCGGTACGAGCAGTACTTC; cdr3_aa: CASSTSGQGARYEQYF
v_call: TRBV11-3; j_call: TRBJ1-5; clone_size: once; cdr3_length: 14; d_call: TRBD1; cdr3_nt: TGTGCCAGCAGTAGACAGGGGACGAATCAGCCCCAGCATTTT; cdr3_aa: CASSRQGTNQPQHF
v_call: TRBV19; j_call: TRBJ2-1; clone_size: .; cdr3_length: 15; d_call: TRBD2; cdr3_nt: TGTGCCAGTAGTATAATGGGACTAATCGTCCATGAGCAGTTCTTC; cdr3_aa: CASSIMGLIVHEQFF
v_call: TRBV29-1; j_call: TRBJ1-1; clone_size: .; cdr3_length: 10; d_call: .; cdr3_nt: TGCAGCGTTGAAGGGACAGACGCTTTCTTT; cdr3_aa: CSVEGTDAFF
v_call: TRBV28; j_call: TRBJ1-2; clone_size: .; cdr3_length: 15; d_call: TRBD1; cdr3_nt: TGTGCCAGCAGTACCGGGACAGGGGGCATCTATGGCTACACCTTC; cdr3_aa: CASSTGTGGIYGYTF
v_call: TRBV30; j_call: TRBJ1-2; clone_size: .; cdr3_length: 14; d_call: .; cdr3_nt: TGTGCCTGGAGTGTATCTCTAGGAAGTGGTGGCTACACCTTC; cdr3_aa: CAWSVSLGSGGYTF
v_call: TRBV18; j_call: TRBJ1-4; clone_size: .; cdr3_length: 13; d_call: TRBD1; cdr3_nt: TGTGCCAGCTCGGACAGGGGAGGTGAAAAACTGTTTTTT; cdr3_aa: CASSDRGGEKLFF
v_call: TRBV9; j_call: TRBJ2-1; clone_size: .; cdr3_length: 15; d_call: .; cdr3_nt: TGTGCCAGCAGCGTAGGGCGCCGAGGGCTCAATGAGCAGTTCTTC; cdr3_aa: CASSVGRRGLNEQFF
v_call: TRBV11-3; j_call: TRBJ2-2; clone_size: .; cdr3_length: 15; d_call: .; cdr3_nt: TGTGCCAGCAGCTTAGGTAGCGGGAACACCGGGGAGCTGTTTTTT; cdr3_aa: CASSLGSGNTGELFF
v_call: TRBV19; j_call: TRBJ2-7; clone_size: .; cdr3_length: 13; d_call: .; cdr3_nt: TGTGCCAGTAGTACTGACAGAGAGGACGAGCAGTACTTC; cdr3_aa: CASSTDREDEQYF
v_call: TRBV5-4; j_call: TRBJ1-4; clone_size: few; cdr3_length: 15; d_call: .; cdr3_nt: TGTGCCAGCAGCTTTATGTCGGGAGGTGGTGAAAAACTGTTTTTT; cdr3_aa: CASSFMSGGGEKLFF
v_call: TRBV5-6; j_call: TRBJ2-2; clone_size: .; cdr3_length: 16; d_call: TRBD1; cdr3_nt: TGTGCCAGCAGCTCCGGGACAGGGACGAACACCGGGGAGCTGTTTTTT; cdr3_aa: CASSSGTGTNTGELFF
v_call: TRBV27; j_call: TRBJ2-2; clone_size: .; cdr3_length: 14; d_call: .; cdr3_nt: TGTGCCAGCAGTTCCTACAGGGTATTCGGGGAGCTGTTTTTT; cdr3_aa: CASSSYRVFGELFF
v_call: TRBV6-5; j_call: TRBJ1-1; clone_size: .; cdr3_length: 14; d_call: .; cdr3_nt: TGTGCCAGCACCCCGACAGTTACTAACACTGAAGCTTTCTTT; cdr3_aa: CASTPTVTNTEAFF
v_call: TRBV19; j_call: TRBJ1-3; clone_size: .; cdr3_length: 14; d_call: .; cdr3_nt: TGTGCCAGTAGTCGTACAGGAGTCGGAAACACCATATATTTT; cdr3_aa: CASSRTGVGNTIYF
v_call: TRBV6-5; j_call: TRBJ2-7; clone_size: .; cdr3_length: 14; d_call: .; cdr3_nt: TGTGCCAGCAGTCCGGGACTGGCTACGGACGAGCAGTACTTC; cdr3_aa: CASSPGLATDEQYF
v_call: TRBV9; j_call: TRBJ2-1; clone_size: .; cdr3_length: 17; d_call: TRBD1; cdr3_nt: TGTGCCAGCAGCGAGCTGATGGGGCAGGGGGTATACAATGAGCAGTTCTTC; cdr3_aa: CASSELMGQGVYNEQFF
v_call: TRBV28; j_call: TRBJ2-7; clone_size: .; cdr3_length: 12; d_call: .; cdr3_nt: TGTGCCAGCACGGACAGAACCTACGAGCAGTACTTC; cdr3_aa: CASTDRTYEQYF
v_call: TRBV19; j_call: TRBJ1-2; clone_size: .; cdr3_length: 13; d_call: TRBD1; cdr3_nt: TGTGCCAGTAAGAGACAGGGTCTTAGTGGCTACACCTTC; cdr3_aa: CASKRQGLSGYTF
v_call: TRBV11-3; j_call: TRBJ1-2; clone_size: .; cdr3_length: 13; d_call: .; cdr3_nt: TGTGCCAGCAGCGCTGGCAGGTCCTATGGCTACACCTTC; cdr3_aa: CASSAGRSYGYTF
v_call: TRBV19; j_call: TRBJ2-7; clone_size: .; cdr3_length: 13; d_call: .; cdr3_nt: TGTGCCAGTAGTATATCTTTCTCCTACGAGCAGTACTTC; cdr3_aa: CASSISFSYEQYF
v_call: TRBV4-1; j_call: TRBJ1-2; clone_size: .; cdr3_length: 14; d_call: TRBD1; cdr3_nt: TGCGCCAGCAGCCAACTGACAGGGAACGATGGCTACACCTTC; cdr3_aa: CASSQLTGNDGYTF
v_call: TRBV6-5; j_call: TRBJ1-2; clone_size: .; cdr3_length: 13; d_call: .; cdr3_nt: TGTGCCAGCAGCCGGGGGGCTCCACCCAGCTACACCTTC; cdr3_aa: CASSRGAPPSYTF